A single sample gave rise to the 25 T cell receptor beta chains below, sequenced in a study of blood T cells in healthy people across ages. Using a J-beta primer mix together with a sample-barcoded 5' primer, a second PCR was run for about 6 to 12 cycles. TCRdb redid the calling of the 5' RACE reads with MiXCR, one entry per CDR3 protein. The sample holds over 1,500,000 distinct CDR3 sequences, about 49% seen once. Specimen: blood. Receptors originate from a middle-aged woman in good health.

In its sample, this clonotype was seen a few times. The CDR3 DNA is TGCGCCAGCAGCCAAGAGAGCAGAAACACAGATACGCAGTATTTT. It yields the protein CASSQESRNTDTQYF. The V call is TRBV4-3, the J call TRBJ2-3, with unresolved D. With 0 bases removed from V and 2 bases from J, the gap between germline ends came to 9 bases. CDR1 LGHNA and CDR2 YSLEER come from the germline V gene. The CDR3 spans 15 residues.

The chain recombines TRBV6-2 or TRBV6-3 with TRBJ2-1, with D possibly matching TRBD2 (6 bases). Gene TRBJ2-7 matches the end of the DNA better, so the J call may be wrong. Germline CDR1 reads MNHEY; CDR2 reads SVGEGT. The CDR3 is 18 residues long. In DNA, the CDR3 is TGTGCCAGCAGTTACCTATCTCCGGGGGTTCTCTCCTACAATGAGCAGTACTTC. Translated, it gives CASSYLSPGVLSYNEQYF.

The chain links TRBV25-1 to TRBJ1-4, with D unclear. The germline CDR1 and CDR2 sequences are MGHDK and SYGVNS. V shed 1 base and J shed 3 bases, with 9 bases lying between them. The CDR3 extends over 15 amino acids. The CDR3 DNA reads as TGTGCCAGCAGTGAATGGAGGGTAGCTAATGAAAAACTGTTTTTT. It encodes CASSEWRVANEKLFF.

This rearrangement joins TRBV3-1 to TRBJ2-3; 8 positions agree with TRBD2. The CDR3 sequence is 17 residues long. The J segment lost 6 bases and the V segment lost 2 bases, leaving 13 bases of the junction unmatched. Germline loops: CDR1 LGHDT, CDR2 YNNKEL (reference sequence). The CDR3 DNA is TGTGCCAGCAGCCAACTTCTTAGCGGGAAAGGAGATGATACGCAGTATTTT. This codes for CASSQLLSGKGDDTQYF.

V gene TRBV12-3 or TRBV12-4 combines with J gene TRBJ1-5; the match to TRBD1 covers 10 bases. This CDR3 comprises 15 residues. V shed 6 bases, J shed 7 bases, and the junction held 9 bases outside the gene matches. The CDR3 spells CASRPGTGDVQPQHF. The DNA for the CDR3 is TGTGCCAGCAGGCCCGGGACAGGGGATGTCCAGCCCCAGCATTTT.

Only a few counts were recorded for this clonotype. V gene TRBV5-1 combines with J gene TRBJ2-1, with D perhaps assigned TRBD1 or TRBD2 (5 bases each). This CDR3 region has 15 residues. V lost 2 bases and J 3 bases, leaving 12 bases between the germline ends. Germline lookup yields CDR1 SGHRS and CDR2 YFSETQ. The CDR3 nucleotides are TGCGCCAGCAGCTTCGAGGGGATAGGCTACAATGAGCAGTTCTTC. Protein product: CASSFEGIGYNEQFF. The variable domain in full, completed from reference TRBV5-1 and TRBJ2-1, reads KAGVTQTPRYLIKTRGQQVTLSCSPISGHRSVSWYQQTPGQGLQFLFEYFSETQRNKGNFPGRFSGRQFSNSRSEMNVSTLELGDSALYLCASSFEGIGYNEQFFGPGTRLTVL.

This clonotype was picked up a small number of times. The rearrangement uses TRBV21-1 and TRBJ2-5; TRBD2, the D gene given by the table, was not confirmed from the DNA. TRBV21-1 is classified as a pseudogene. The CDR3 runs to 17 residues. CDR3 DNA sequence: TGTGCCAGCAGCAATTCGTCCAGCGGGGGACCACAAGAGACCCAGTACTTC. Translating it yields CASSNSSSGGPQETQYF.

The chain links TRBV2 to TRBJ2-1; 8 bases agree with TRBD2. The germline CDR1 and CDR2 sequences are SNHLY and FYNNEI. This CDR3 spans 16 amino acids. J lost 6 bases, V lost 6 bases, and 13 bases had no gene match. CDR3 loop: CASSLTGLEGGNEQFF. CDR3 DNA: TGTGCCAGCAGCCTGACGGGACTAGAGGGGGGCAATGAGCAGTTCTTC.

V gene TRBV7-2 combines with J gene TRBJ2-1; D uncertain. This CDR3 is 14 amino acids long. Per the germline V gene, CDR1 is SGHTA and CDR2 is FQGNSA. Deletions cut 5 bases from V and 9 bases from J, with 17 bases between. CDR3 nucleotide sequence: TGTGCCAGCAGCCTCCTCTCCGCAGGAACTGAGCAGTTCTTC. Its protein product is CASSLLSAGTEQFF.

This chain joins TRBV9 and TRBJ2-7; D is ambiguous. Deletions cut 0 bases from V and 6 bases from J, with 10 bases between. The CDR3 runs 13 residues. Looked up from germline, CDR1 is SGDLS and CDR2 is YYNGEE. The CDR3 here is CASSVDGLGEQYF. The CDR3 region has the DNA TGTGCCAGCAGCGTAGATGGTCTTGGCGAGCAGTACTTC. The whole variable domain, remainder taken from reference TRBV9 and TRBJ2-7, is DSGVTQTPKHLITATGQRVTLRCSPRSGDLSVYWYQQSLDQGLQFLIQYYNGEERAKGNILERFSAQQFPDLHSELNLSSLELGDSALYFCASSVDGLGEQYFGPGTRLTVT.

The table lists this clonotype with a few counts. The rearrangement uses TRBV6-2 or TRBV6-3 and TRBJ2-7, with D possibly being TRBD1 or TRBD2 (5 bases each). The ends were cut back, 6 bases at V and 5 bases at J, with 17 bases in the middle. The CDR3 runs 14 residues. The germline gives CDR1 MNHEY, CDR2 SVGEGT. CDR3 sequence (DNA): TGTGCCAGCAGATCCCTAGAGGGGTCGGACGAGCAGTACTTC. Its protein is CASRSLEGSDEQYF.

The chain uses TRBV7-2 and TRBJ2-1, with a weak D call TRBD2 (5 bases). The V end lost 4 bases, the J end lost 4 bases, and 11 bases lay between the germline ends. The germline V gene has CDR1 SGHTA and CDR2 FQGNSA. The CDR3 is 14 residues long. Here the CDR3 reads CASSSGVKYNEQFF. The CDR3 DNA reads as TGTGCCAGCAGCTCCGGGGTCAAATACAATGAGCAGTTCTTC.

The rearrangement joins TRBV6-5 to TRBJ2-1; possibly TRBD1 or TRBD2 for D (5 bases each). The CDR3 has 18 amino acids. Germline lookup yields CDR1 MNHEY and CDR2 SVGAGI. V was clipped by 0 bases and J by 10 bases, with 25 bases between them. Here the CDR3 reads CASSYSIGGYSSPYEQFF. The CDR3 DNA is TGTGCCAGCAGTTACTCGATTGGGGGATATTCTTCTCCCTACGAGCAGTTCTTC.

This clonotype has just a few counts. The genes are TRBV15 and TRBJ2-4; TRBD1 might be the D (5 bases). The CDR3 is made up of 13 amino acids. Per germline, CDR1 LNHNV and CDR2 YYDKDF (reference sequence). The germline V and J ends were trimmed by 5 bases and 2 bases, with 7 bases remaining between them. In DNA, the CDR3 is TGTGCCACCAGCCAGGGATCCAAAAACATTCAGTACTTC. Translation gives CATSQGSKNIQYF.

The chain couples TRBV12-3 or TRBV12-4 to TRBJ1-5, with D possibly being TRBD1 (6 bases). This CDR3 contains 15 residues. Deletions cut 5 bases from V and 5 bases from J, with 16 bases between. The CDR3 nucleotides read TGTGCCAGCAGTCCCGACCAGGGGCTGCATCAGCCCCAGCATTTT. Its translation: CASSPDQGLHQPQHF.

The rearrangement joins TRBV7-2 to TRBJ2-7; 9 bases match TRBD2. From germline, CDR1 is SGHTA and CDR2 FQGNSA. Trimming took 2 bases from V and 7 from J; bases not matched to a gene: 6. The CDR3 totals 14 residues. In nucleotides, the CDR3 is TGTGCCAGCAGCTTACCCGGGACTAGCCGTGAGCAGTACTTC. Translated: CASSLPGTSREQYF.

This clonotype was picked up a small number of times. This chain uses TRBV7-2 with TRBJ2-3; 7 nucleotides line up with TRBD2. The V gene end was trimmed by 5 bases and the J gene end by 1 base; junction bases not matched to a gene: 9. Per germline, CDR1 SGHTA and CDR2 FQGNSA. CDR3 size: 16 residues. The CDR3 DNA follows: TGTGCCAGCAGCGTTAGGACTAGAGTCGGCACAGATACGCAGTATTTT. Translating gives CASSVRTRVGTDTQYF.

The chain employs TRBV9 and TRBJ1-6; maybe TRBD1 (6 bases). Germline V gives CDR1 SGDLS, CDR2 YYNGEE. The CDR3 extends over 14 amino acids. Trimming pared 0 bases from V and 6 bases from J, leaving 7 bases between. The CDR3 coding sequence is TGTGCCAGCAGCGTAGAACAGGGTAATTCACCCCTCCACTTT. This translates into CASSVEQGNSPLHF.

The gene calls are TRBV20-1 and TRBJ2-7, with a tentative D call TRBD1 (6 bases). Trimming cost V 7 bases and J 3 bases, with 16 bases left between them. CDR1 is DFQATT, CDR2 SNEGSKA, per germline (reference sequence). The CDR3 covers 13 residues. CDR3 residues: CSGLQGMIYEQYF. CDR3 sequence (DNA): TGCAGTGGACTCCAGGGGATGATCTACGAGCAGTACTTC.

This chain's CDR3 is CASSSLNGYTF. CDR3 coding DNA: TGCGCCAGCAGCAGCCTCAATGGCTACACCTTC. This chain uses TRBV5-1 with TRBJ1-2; D unresolved. The V gene lost 4 bases and the J gene lost 6 bases, with 7 bases spanning the gap. Germline CDR1 is SGHRS and CDR2 is YFSETQ. This CDR3 comprises 11 residues.

The J gene is TRBJ2-1, the V gene TRBV28, with 13 bases aligning to TRBD2. After removal of 10 bases from V and 11 bases from J, the junction contained 8 bases not matched to a gene. The CDR3 runs 13 residues. In germline, CDR1 is MDHEN, CDR2 SYDVKM. Written as DNA, the CDR3 is TGTGCCACAACTAGCGGGGGGGTTGTGAAGCAGTTCTTC. Its protein is CATTSGGVVKQFF.

This clonotype was seen at least ten times. At one end, the junction sequence differs from germline, possibly due to a read error. The chain carries TRBV5-1 and TRBJ2-5; 11 bases agree with TRBD1. The CDR3 extends over 14 amino acids. The V gene's germline CDR1 is SGHRS and CDR2 YFSETQ. CDR3 region: CASSRDRGGETQYF. The CDR3 nucleotides are TGTGCCAGCAGCCGGGACAGGGGGGGAGAGACCCAGTACTTC.

The CDR3 protein is CSVFGPRQQYF. CDR3 nucleotide sequence: TGCAGCGTTTTCGGCCCGAGGCAGCAGTACTTC. The chain joins TRBV29-1 to TRBJ2-7, with D unclear. Trimming pared 5 bases from V and 8 bases from J, leaving 13 bases between. From germline, CDR1 is SQVTM and CDR2 ANQGSEA. The length of the CDR3 is 11 residues.

This rearrangement joins TRBV9 to TRBJ1-1; 8 nucleotides agree with TRBD1. This CDR3 is built from 14 residues. The J segment lost 5 bases and the V segment lost 3 bases, leaving 6 bases of the junction unmatched. The germline gives CDR1 SGDLS, CDR2 YYNGEE. The CDR3 coding sequence is TGTGCCAGCAGCGCAGGACAGGGTGATACTGAAGCTTTCTTT. Translating it yields CASSAGQGDTEAFF.

This chain links TRBV7-9 with TRBJ1-1, with D unclear. CDR1 SEHNR and CDR2 FQNEAQ come from the germline V gene (reference sequence). This CDR3 contains 13 residues. V lost 5 bases to trimming and J lost 5 bases, with 12 bases between them. The CDR3 nucleotides read TGTGCCAGCAGCCTAGGGAGTATGACTGAAGCTTTCTTT. Its translation: CASSLGSMTEAFF.